This section outlines one T cell receptor beta chain sequence together with its context. This sample stems from a study of T-cell memory formation after mild COVID-19. Study details: Largely donor-specific TCR clusters were found.

The CDR3 has 17 amino acids. The germline V gene has CDR1 MNHEY and CDR2 SVGAGI. V lost 0 bases to trimming and J lost 0 bases, with 13 bases between them. Each CDR3 protein is one row after TCRdb ran MiXCR on the 5' RACE reads. The sample holds some 440,000 distinct CDR3 sequences, approximately 23% seen once. The chain employs TRBV6-5 and TRBJ2-3; D not certain. This clonotype was obtained from an adult woman who had mild COVID-19 (a few samples of this study predate the infection). Cell type and time point are not known. Sequenced sample: PBMCs or a T cell subset sorted from them (not recorded which). CDR3 sequence: CASSYSSWQISTDTQYF. CDR3 DNA: TGTGCCAGCAGTTACTCGTCCTGGCAGATAAGCACAGATACGCAGTATTTT.